This T cell receptor beta chain comes out of a study of T cell responses to AZD1222 COVID-19 vaccine. Across the study: Samples with a second dose at about 4 or about 12 weeks were pooled together. Study findings and constraints: The sample set comprised mostly white British donors with more females, and clonal diversity was possibly underestimated. Sampling that yielded the repertoires occurred only after the peak T cell response. Among vaccine-associated CD4 TCRs, coverage spanned spike, with dominance at 160-218 and 743-854.

Generated by immunoSEQ multiplex PCR, the TCRdb table keeps only in-frame clones and is missing some. The sample has 100,000 or so clones, around 87% seen once; the top ten hold roughly 12%. V lost 4 bases, J lost 2 bases, and 10 bases stayed unmatched. Germline V CDR1 and CDR2: SGHDN, FVKESK. This CDR3 contains 16 residues. This clone has just a few counts. Its antigen remains unidentified. The sequence was collected from an adult in good health. The sequencing here drew on peripheral blood, taken on day 0 of AZD1222 vaccination. The chain carries TRBV14 and TRBJ2-5; 7 bases agree with TRBD2. The CDR3 nucleotides read TGTGCCAGCAGCCCCGGGACTATAGCCTTTCAAGAGACCCAGTACTTC. This translates into CASSPGTIAFQETQYF.